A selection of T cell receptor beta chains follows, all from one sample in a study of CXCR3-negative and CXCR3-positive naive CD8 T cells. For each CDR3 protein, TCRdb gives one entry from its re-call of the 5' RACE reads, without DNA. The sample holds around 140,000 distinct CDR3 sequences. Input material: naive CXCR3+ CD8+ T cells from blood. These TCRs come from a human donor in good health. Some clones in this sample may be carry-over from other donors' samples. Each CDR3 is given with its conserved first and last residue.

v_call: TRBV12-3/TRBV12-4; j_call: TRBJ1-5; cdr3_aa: CASSRTGGNQPQHF
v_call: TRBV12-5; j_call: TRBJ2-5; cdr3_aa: CASGLVGDTSQTQYF
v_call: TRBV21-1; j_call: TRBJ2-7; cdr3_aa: CASSIGRAYEQYF
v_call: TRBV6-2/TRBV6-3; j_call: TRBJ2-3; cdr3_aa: CASSLLFSDTQYF
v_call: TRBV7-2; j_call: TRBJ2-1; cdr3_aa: CASSSITGGRFF
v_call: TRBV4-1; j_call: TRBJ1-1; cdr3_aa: CASSQRPGANTEAFF
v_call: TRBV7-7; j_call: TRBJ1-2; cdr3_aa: CASSFITSIQDYGYTF
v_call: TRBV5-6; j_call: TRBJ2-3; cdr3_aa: CASSPDRASTDTQYF
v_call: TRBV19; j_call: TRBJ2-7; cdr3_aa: CASSHRDRDEQYF
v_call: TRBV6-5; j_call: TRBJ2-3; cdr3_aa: CARDRVPDTQYF
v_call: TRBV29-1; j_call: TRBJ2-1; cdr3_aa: CSVERRAGGNEQFF
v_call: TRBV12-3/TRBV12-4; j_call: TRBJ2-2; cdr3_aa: CASSFIPGGETGELFF
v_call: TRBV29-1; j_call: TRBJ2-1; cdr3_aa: CSGRGGSYNEQFF
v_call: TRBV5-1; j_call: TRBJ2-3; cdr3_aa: CASSLRRGGTDTQYF
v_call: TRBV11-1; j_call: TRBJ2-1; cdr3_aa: CASSLEQGVDEQFF
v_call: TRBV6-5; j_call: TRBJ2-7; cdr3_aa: CASSDKGSHEQYF
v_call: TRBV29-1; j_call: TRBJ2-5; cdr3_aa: CSVFGQETQYF
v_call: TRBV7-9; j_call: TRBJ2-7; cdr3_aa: CASSLYDYEQYF
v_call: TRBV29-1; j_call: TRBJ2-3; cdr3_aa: CSVDGLAGDTQYF
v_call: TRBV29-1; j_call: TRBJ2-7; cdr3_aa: CSVEDGDRNYEQYF
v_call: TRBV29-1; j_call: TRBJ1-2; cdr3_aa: CSVTDSPRELHYGYTF
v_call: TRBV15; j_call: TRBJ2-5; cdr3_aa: CATSVGTGEAETQYF
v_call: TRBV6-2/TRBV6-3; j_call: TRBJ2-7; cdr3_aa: CASSLHGGIWEQYF
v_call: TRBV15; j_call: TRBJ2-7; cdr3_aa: CATSRVGGSGRNEQYF
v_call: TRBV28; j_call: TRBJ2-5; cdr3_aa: CASSLPPSGGQETQYF
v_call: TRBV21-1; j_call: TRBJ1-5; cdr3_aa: CASSKEGTGNQPQHF
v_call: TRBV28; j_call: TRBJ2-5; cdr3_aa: CASTTYPPRQGIQETQYF
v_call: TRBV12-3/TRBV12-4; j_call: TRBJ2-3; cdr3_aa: CASRGYADTQYF
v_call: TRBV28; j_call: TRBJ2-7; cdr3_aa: CASSFSQGWYEQYF
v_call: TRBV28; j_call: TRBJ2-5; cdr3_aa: CASSLGGTGETQYF
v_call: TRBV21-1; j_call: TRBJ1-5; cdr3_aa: CASSSLRRDRPQPQHF
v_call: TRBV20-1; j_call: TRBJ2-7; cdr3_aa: CSASPPGVDHEQYF
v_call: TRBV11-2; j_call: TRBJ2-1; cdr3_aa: CASSLDLGPGSYNEQFF
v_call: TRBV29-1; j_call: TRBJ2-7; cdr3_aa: CSVEAGLAGRYEQYF
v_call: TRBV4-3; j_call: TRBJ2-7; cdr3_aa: CASSQGPGVRYEQYF
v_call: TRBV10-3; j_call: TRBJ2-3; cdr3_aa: CAISERSGGYVTSTDTQYF
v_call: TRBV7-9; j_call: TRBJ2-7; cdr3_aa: CASSPGGGGGFYEQYF
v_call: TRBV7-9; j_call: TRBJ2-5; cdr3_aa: CASSVEETGAGGEQETQYF
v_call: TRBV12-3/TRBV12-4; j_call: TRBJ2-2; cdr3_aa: CASFPGASGETGELFF
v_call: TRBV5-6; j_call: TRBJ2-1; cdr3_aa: CASSPPGLAGGPGYNEQFF
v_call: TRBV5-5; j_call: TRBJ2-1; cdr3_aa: CASSDDRSSYNEQFF
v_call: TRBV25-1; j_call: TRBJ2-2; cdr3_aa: CASSDYTGELFF
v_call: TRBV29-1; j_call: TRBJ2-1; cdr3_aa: CSVADRGWGEQFF
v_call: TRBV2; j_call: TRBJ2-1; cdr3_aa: CASIGTSGGPSSYNEQFF
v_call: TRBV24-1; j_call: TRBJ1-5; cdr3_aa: CATSDRQGNQPQHF
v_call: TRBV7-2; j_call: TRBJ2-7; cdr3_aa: CASSATGNSYEQYF
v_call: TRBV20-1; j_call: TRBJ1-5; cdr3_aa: CSARDRGKLAGNQPQHF
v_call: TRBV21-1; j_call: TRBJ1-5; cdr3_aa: CASSKDPGHRNQPLHF
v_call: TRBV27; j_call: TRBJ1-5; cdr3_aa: CASSWASNQPQHF
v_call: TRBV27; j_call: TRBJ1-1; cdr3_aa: CASSLTGYTEAFF
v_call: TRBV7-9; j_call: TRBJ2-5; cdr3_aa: CASSFLGSQETQYF
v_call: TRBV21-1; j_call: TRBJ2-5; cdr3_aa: CASSKVRAPGQETQYF
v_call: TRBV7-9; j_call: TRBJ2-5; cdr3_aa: CASSLVASETQYF
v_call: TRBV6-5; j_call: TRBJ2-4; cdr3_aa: CASSPGGIQYF
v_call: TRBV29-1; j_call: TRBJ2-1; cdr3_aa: CSDTSGIYNEQFF